Following are 32 T cell receptor beta chains from one sample sequenced in a study of shared clonotypes between healthy human individuals. Naive CD8 populations comprised CD45RO-negative cells positively selected for CCR7, excluding terminally differentiated effector memory CD45RA+ cells. TCRdb keeps only in-frame clones here, not all; method: immunoSEQ multiplex PCR. The table lists roughly 590,000 clones, around 95% of them singletons. The sample comprised naive CD8+ T cells sorted from blood. The receptors here all came from a young woman in good health.

This clone was observed once. V is TRBV23-1 and J is TRBJ2-5; 8 bases match TRBD1. TRBV23-1 is sorted into the ORF group, with uncertain function. Trimming cost V 4 bases and J 7 bases; bases outside gene matches: 8. The CDR3 loop spans 14 amino acids. The CDR3 here is CASSPPGGEVTQYF. The CDR3 nucleotides are TGCGCCAGCAGTCCCCCAGGGGGCGAAGTGACCCAGTACTTC.

This clone was seen just once. The chain is built from TRBV2 and TRBJ2-7; D is possibly TRBD2 (6 bases). V shed 4 bases and J shed 2 bases, with 9 bases lying between them. The CDR3 sequence is 13 residues long. In germline, CDR1 is SNHLY, CDR2 FYNNEI. The CDR3 coding sequence is TGTGCCAGCAGTGTCCTAGCGCCCTACGAGCAGTACTTC. Its translation is CASSVLAPYEQYF.

This chain joins TRBV9 and TRBJ2-2, with D possibly matching TRBD2 (7 bases). V was pared by 5 bases and J by 2 bases, with 13 bases between. The CDR3 runs to 15 residues. Germline-derived CDR1 and CDR2 are SGDLS and YYNGEE. The CDR3 reads CASSSSGTNTGELFF. The CDR3 DNA reads as TGTGCCAGCAGTTCCAGCGGGACAAACACCGGGGAGCTGTTTTTT.

The sample holds one count of this clone. The CDR3 DNA reads TGTGCCACCAGCAGAGAGCATCCGAACACCGGGGAGCTGTTTTTT. Translating gives CATSREHPNTGELFF. The rearrangement uses TRBV15 and TRBJ2-2; D is uncertain. Germline CDR1 reads LNHNV; CDR2 reads YYDKDF (reference sequence). V lost 0 bases, J lost 0 bases, and 5 bases lay in between. This CDR3 region has 15 residues. Together with reference TRBV15 and TRBJ2-2, the CDR3 gives the full variable domain: DAMVIQNPRYQVTQFGKPVTLSCSQTLNHNVMYWYQQKSSQAPKLLFHYYDKDFNNEADTPDNFQSRRPNTSFCFLDIRSPGLGDTAMYLCATSREHPNTGELFFGEGSRLTVL.

This clone occurred once. This chain joins TRBV2 and TRBJ2-7, with D perhaps being TRBD1 or TRBD2 (5 bases each). The CDR3 totals 13 residues. V lost 8 bases, J lost 3 bases, and 14 bases lay in between. CDR1 SNHLY and CDR2 FYNNEI come from the germline V gene. The CDR3 region has the DNA TGTGCCAGCCGGGACCTAATTGACTACGAGCAGTACTTC. Translation gives CASRDLIDYEQYF.

This clone has a single count. V and J are TRBV13 and TRBJ1-1, with TRBD1 matching over 8 bases. The CDR3 totals 14 residues. V lost 4 bases and J lost 7; bases outside the gene matches: 8. The germline V gene has CDR1 PRHDT and CDR2 FYEKMQ (reference sequence). The CDR3, as DNA: TGTGCCAGCAGCTCGGCGACAGGGGTTGGTGAAGCTTTCTTT. Translation: CASSSATGVGEAFF.

The chain employs TRBV2 and TRBJ2-3; TRBD2 matches 10 bases. The CDR3 spans 14 residues. Germline-derived CDR1 and CDR2 are SNHLY and FYNNEI. The trim removed 5 bases at V and 2 bases at J, leaving 1 base unmatched. This chain's CDR3 is CASSTSGTTDTQYF. The CDR3 DNA reads as TGTGCCAGCAGTACTAGCGGGACCACAGATACGCAGTATTTT.

The chain combines TRBV2 with TRBJ2-3, with TRBD2 identical over 14 bases. CDR3 length equals 16 residues. With 8 bases clipped from V and 4 bases from J, the junction kept 8 bases outside the gene matches. In germline, CDR1 is SNHLY, CDR2 FYNNEI. CDR3 amino acids: CASGGGLAGVADTQYF. DNA for the CDR3: TGTGCCAGCGGAGGGGGACTAGCGGGAGTCGCAGATACGCAGTATTTT.

This clone was found once. J is TRBJ2-1 and V is TRBV7-5; the DNA was not compared with TRBD1, the D call given in the table. TRBV7-5 counts as a pseudogene. The CDR3 covers 12 residues. This chain's CDR3 is CVRTDRENEQFF. The DNA for the CDR3 is TGTGTCAGAACGGACAGGGAAAATGAGCAGTTCTTC.

For this clone: Other DNA sequences in the same sample also yield this CDR3. The chain links TRBV11-2 to TRBJ2-7; 9 bases map to TRBD1. The CDR3 has 14 residues. V was clipped by 5 bases and J by 4 bases; unmatched bases: 6. The germline V gene has CDR1 SGHAT and CDR2 FQNNGV. The CDR3 DNA is TGTGCCAGCAGCCCCGGGACAGGGTTATACGAGCAGTACTTC. It codes for CASSPGTGLYEQYF.

This chain connects TRBV5-3 to TRBJ1-3; possible D gene TRBD1, 6 bases. TRBV5-3 is marked as an open reading frame, function uncertain. The CDR3 spans 15 residues. Trimming left V 4 bases short and J 0 bases short, with 11 bases between. In DNA, the CDR3 is TGTGCCAGAAGCCCGCGGGGGCACTCTGGAAACACCATATATTTT. Translated, it gives CARSPRGHSGNTIYF.

This sequence joins TRBV5-5 and TRBJ1-3; D is ambiguous. CDR1 is SGHKS and CDR2 is YYEKEE in the germline V gene (reference sequence). This CDR3 contains 17 residues. The V and J ends lost 2 bases and 0 bases respectively, with 15 bases between them. The DNA of the CDR3 is TGTGCCAGCAGCTTCATCTCAGGATTCCTCTCTGGAAACACCATATATTTT. Protein sequence: CASSFISGFLSGNTIYF.

The chain joins TRBV27 to TRBJ1-2; no firm D call. Germline-derived CDR1 and CDR2 are MNHEY and SMNVEV (reference sequence). V lost 7 bases, J lost 6 bases, and 21 bases lay in between. This CDR3 has 15 amino acids. CDR3 sequence reads: CASKLLRRVEDGYTF. The CDR3 nucleotides read TGTGCCAGCAAATTACTCCGTCGGGTGGAGGATGGCTACACCTTC.

The chain uses TRBV28 and TRBJ2-6; TRBD1 is a possible D gene (6 bases). Germline assignment: CDR1 MDHEN and CDR2 SYDVKM. The CDR3 length is 15 residues. V was shortened by 10 bases and J by 4 bases, with 17 bases between the two germline ends. The CDR3 region is CATEVTGSGANVLTF. CDR3 DNA: TGTGCCACCGAGGTTACAGGGTCGGGGGCCAACGTCCTGACTTTC.

The chain links TRBV19 to TRBJ2-1; D is possibly TRBD1 or TRBD2 (6 bases each). Germline V gene data show CDR1 as LNHDA and CDR2 as SQIVND (reference sequence). CDR3 length equals 17 residues. Trimming left V 0 bases short and J 0 bases short, with 12 bases between. The CDR3 region has the DNA TGTGCCAGTAGTATAGATGGGGGGCCTAGCTCCTACAATGAGCAGTTCTTC. It encodes CASSIDGGPSSYNEQFF.

The chain combines TRBV7-9 with TRBJ2-6, with TRBD2 matching 12 bases. J was trimmed by 0 bases and V by 5 bases; bases with no gene match: 8. The CDR3 runs to 19 residues. Germline V gene lookup returns CDR1 SEHNR and CDR2 FQNEAQ (reference sequence). DNA for the CDR3: TGTGCCAGCAGCCCAGGGGGACTAGCGGGCCTCTCTGGGGCCAACGTCCTGACTTTC. Translated, it gives CASSPGGLAGLSGANVLTF. The entire variable domain, with the rest obtained from reference TRBV7-9 and TRBJ2-6, is as follows: DTGVSQNPRHKITKRGQNVTFRCDPISEHNRLYWYRQTLGQGPEFLTYFQNEAQLEKSRLLSDRFSAERPKGSFSTLEIQRTEQGDSAMYLCASSPGGLAGLSGANVLTFGAGSRLTVL.

The chain carries TRBV29-1 and TRBJ2-1, with 11 bases fitting TRBD2. V lost 5 bases to trimming and J lost 8 bases; unmatched junction nucleotides: 8. The CDR3 runs to 14 residues. Per germline, CDR1 SQVTM and CDR2 ANQGSEA. DNA of the CDR3: TGCAGCGTTCTATCTAGCGGGAGGATGGATGAGCAGTTCTTC. The encoded protein is CSVLSSGRMDEQFF.

The genes are TRBV11-3 and TRBJ1-2, with 8 bases that match TRBD1. The V gene end was trimmed by 3 bases and the J gene end by 6 bases; junction bases not matched to a gene: 9. This CDR3 has 15 amino acids. Germline CDR1 reads SGHNT; CDR2 reads YENEEA. The CDR3 sequence is CASSLARQGPHGYTF. CDR3 DNA sequence: TGTGCCAGCAGCTTGGCCCGACAGGGGCCTCATGGCTACACCTTC.

This chain links TRBV5-4 with TRBJ2-3; possible D gene TRBD2, 6 bases. CDR1 is SGHNT, CDR2 YYREEE, per germline (reference sequence). Trimming stripped 4 bases from V and 6 bases from J, with 12 bases between. The CDR3 loop spans 13 amino acids. This CDR3 reads CASSGGTDDTQYF. The CDR3 DNA is TGTGCCAGCAGCGGAGGGACTGATGATACGCAGTATTTT.

The chain has TRBV27 and TRBJ2-5; a possible D gene is TRBD2 (7 bases). Deletions cut 1 base from V and 5 bases from J, with 17 bases between. The CDR3 totals 16 residues. CDR1 MNHEY and CDR2 SMNVEV come from the germline V gene (reference sequence). The CDR3 here is CASSLYPRGGDETQYF. Written as DNA, the CDR3 is TGTGCCAGCAGTTTATACCCGAGGGGGGGCGACGAGACCCAGTACTTC.

The chain links TRBV23-1 to TRBJ2-1; tentatively, D is TRBD1 (5 bases). TRBV23-1 is an ORF, and what it does is uncertain. V was pared by 3 bases and J by 14 bases, with 14 bases between. The CDR3 spans 12 residues. CDR3 sequence: CASSHEVTAKFF. In DNA form, the CDR3 reads TGCGCCAGCAGTCACGAAGTGACAGCTAAGTTCTTC.

The chain couples TRBV2 to TRBJ2-7; 7 positions agree with TRBD1. Germline values: CDR1 SNHLY, CDR2 FYNNEI. The junction had 7 bases not matched to a gene; V was cut back by 10 bases and J by 7 bases. The CDR3 loop spans 11 amino acids. This CDR3 is CATRQGQEQYF. The CDR3 DNA is TGTGCCACCAGACAGGGTCAAGAGCAGTACTTC.

The chain joins TRBV18 to TRBJ1-1; a weak D match, TRBD1 (6 bases). V dropped 5 bases and J dropped 12 bases, with 10 bases sitting between them. Germline V gene sequence: CDR1 KGHSH, CDR2 LQKENI. CDR3 length: 10 residues. The CDR3, as DNA: TGTGCCAGCTCATCAGGGGAGACTTTCTTT. Amino acid sequence: CASSSGETFF.

Notes on this clone: The same CDR3 also results from other DNA sequences found in this sample. The chain uses TRBV30 and TRBJ2-6; D gene unclear. The CDR3 has 14 residues. Deletions cut 1 base from V and 1 base from J, with 5 bases between. From germline, CDR1 is GTSNPN and CDR2 SVGIG (reference sequence). The CDR3 reads CAWSAGSGANVLTF. As DNA, the CDR3 is TGTGCCTGGAGTGCCGGATCTGGGGCCAACGTCCTGACTTTC.

The chain couples TRBV7-9 to TRBJ2-3, with unresolved D. From germline, CDR1 is SEHNR and CDR2 FQNEAQ (reference sequence). This CDR3 spans 13 amino acids. The ends were cut back, 1 base at V and 1 base at J, with 3 bases in the middle. This CDR3 reads CASSLVGTDTQYF. Here the CDR3 DNA reads TGTGCCAGCAGCTTAGTCGGCACAGATACGCAGTATTTT.

CDR3 DNA sequence: TGTGCCAGCAGTTTTTCGGGGGGATTAATGAACACTGAAGCTTTCTTT. Encoded protein: CASSFSGGLMNTEAFF. This chain uses TRBV27 with TRBJ1-1, with D tentatively TRBD1 (5 bases). V was shortened by 3 bases and J by 0 bases, with 14 bases between the two germline ends. Germline values: CDR1 MNHEY, CDR2 SMNVEV (reference sequence). The CDR3 runs 16 residues.

CDR3 region: CASSLVQAGYGYTF. DNA for the CDR3: TGTGCCAGCAGCTTAGTCCAGGCGGGGTATGGCTACACCTTC. The rearrangement links TRBV13 to TRBJ1-2; no reliable D call. The CDR3 spans 14 residues. Germline assignment: CDR1 PRHDT and CDR2 FYEKMQ (reference sequence). Trimming removed 1 base from V and 5 bases from J, with 11 bases in between.

CDR3 loop: CASSMRGPDEKLFF. The CDR3, as DNA: TGTGCCAGTAGTATGAGGGGGCCAGATGAAAAACTGTTTTTT. The chain links TRBV19 to TRBJ1-4; 7 nucleotides agree with TRBD1. Unmatched junction bases numbered 4, after V lost 3 bases and J lost 6 bases. This CDR3 contains 14 residues. Germline V gene sequence: CDR1 LNHDA, CDR2 SQIVND (reference sequence).

This clone was counted between two and nine times. The chain recombines TRBV11-2 with TRBJ2-2; perhaps TRBD2 as D (5 bases). The V gene's germline CDR1 is SGHAT and CDR2 FQNNGV. V lost 6 bases to trimming and J lost 9 bases, with 11 bases between them. This CDR3 is built from 12 residues. Here the CDR3 DNA reads TGTGCCAGCAGGGGAGCACCCCGGGAGCTGTTTTTT. Protein product: CASRGAPRELFF.

V usage is TRBV5-8 and J usage is TRBJ2-2; no definite D call. The CDR3 totals 14 residues. V was trimmed by 1 base and J by 4 bases, leaving 8 bases between them. Germline CDR1 reads SGHTS; CDR2 reads YDEGEE. In DNA form, the CDR3 reads TGTGCCAGCAGCTTGATTGGTGGCACCGGGGAGCTGTTTTTT. Encoded protein: CASSLIGGTGELFF.

The CDR3 sequence is CASSSYDPERNYGYTF. The CDR3 DNA sequence: TGTGCCAGCAGTTCCTACGACCCAGAGCGCAACTATGGCTACACCTTC. This chain connects TRBV6-5 to TRBJ1-2; unclear D gene. CDR3 length equals 16 residues. With 4 bases removed from V and 2 bases from J, the gap between germline ends came to 17 bases. CDR1 is MNHEY, CDR2 SVGAGI, per germline.

About this clone: This sample also contains other DNA sequences that code for the same CDR3. The V and J genes are TRBV5-4 and TRBJ1-1; D is unclear. CDR1 and CDR2 (germline): SGHNT, YYREEE (reference sequence). Trimming cost V 4 bases and J 3 bases, with 4 bases left between them. This CDR3 comprises 11 residues. The chain's CDR3 is CASSGDTEAFF. The CDR3 DNA sequence: TGTGCCAGCAGCGGGGACACTGAAGCTTTCTTT.